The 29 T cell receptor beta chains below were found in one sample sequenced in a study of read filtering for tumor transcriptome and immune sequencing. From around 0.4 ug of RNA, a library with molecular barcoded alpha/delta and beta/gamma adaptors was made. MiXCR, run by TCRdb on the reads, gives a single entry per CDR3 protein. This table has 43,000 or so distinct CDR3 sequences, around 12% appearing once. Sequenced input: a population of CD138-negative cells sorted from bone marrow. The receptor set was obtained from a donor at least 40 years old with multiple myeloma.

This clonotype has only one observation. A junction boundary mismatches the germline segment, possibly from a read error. The DNA of the CDR3 is TGCAGCGTTGACCCAACCAACTCTGGCTACACCTTC. Its protein is CSVDPTNSGYTF. The chain is built from TRBV29-1 and TRBJ1-2; D unresolved. This CDR3 is built from 12 residues. CDR1 SQVTM and CDR2 ANQGSEA come from the germline V gene.

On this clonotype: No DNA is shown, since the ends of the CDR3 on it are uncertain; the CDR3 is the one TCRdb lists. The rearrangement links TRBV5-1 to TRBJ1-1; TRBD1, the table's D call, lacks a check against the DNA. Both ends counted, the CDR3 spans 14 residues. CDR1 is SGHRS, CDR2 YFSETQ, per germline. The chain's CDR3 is CASSFGGGNTEASF.

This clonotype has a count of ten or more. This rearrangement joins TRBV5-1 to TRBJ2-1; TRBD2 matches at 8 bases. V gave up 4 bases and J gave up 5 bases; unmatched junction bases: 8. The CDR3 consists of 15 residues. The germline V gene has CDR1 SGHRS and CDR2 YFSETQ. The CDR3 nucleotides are TGCGCCAGCAGCCCAGCGGGGGCAGCCCACAATGAGCAGTTCTTC. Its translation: CASSPAGAAHNEQFF.

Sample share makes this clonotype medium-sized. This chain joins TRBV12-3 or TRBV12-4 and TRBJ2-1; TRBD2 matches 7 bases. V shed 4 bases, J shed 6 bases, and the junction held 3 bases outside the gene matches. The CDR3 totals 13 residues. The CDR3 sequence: CASSWGLTNEQFF. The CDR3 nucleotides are TGTGCCAGCAGTTGGGGACTAACCAATGAGCAGTTCTTC.

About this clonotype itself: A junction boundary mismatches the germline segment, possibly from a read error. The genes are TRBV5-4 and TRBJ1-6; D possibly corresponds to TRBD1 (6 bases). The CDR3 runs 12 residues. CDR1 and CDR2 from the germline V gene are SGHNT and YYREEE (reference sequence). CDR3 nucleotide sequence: TGTGCCAGATCCTCAGGGGATTCACCCCTCCATTTT. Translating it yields CARSSGDSPLHF.

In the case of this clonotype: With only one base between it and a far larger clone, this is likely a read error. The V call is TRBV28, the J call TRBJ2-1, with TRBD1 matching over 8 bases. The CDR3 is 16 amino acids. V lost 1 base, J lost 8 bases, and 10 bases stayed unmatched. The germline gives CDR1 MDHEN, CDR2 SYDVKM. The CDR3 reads CASSLSGRGPYDEQFF. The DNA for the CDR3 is TGTGCCAGCAGTTTATCTGGCAGGGGGCCATACGATGAGCAGTTCTTC. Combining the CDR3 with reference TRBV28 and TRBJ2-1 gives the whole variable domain DVKVTQSSRYLVKRTGEKVFLECVQDMDHENMFWYRQDPGLGLRLIYFSYDVKMKEKGDIPEGYSVSREKKERFSLILESASTNQTSMYLCASSLSGRGPYDEQFFGPGTRLTVL.

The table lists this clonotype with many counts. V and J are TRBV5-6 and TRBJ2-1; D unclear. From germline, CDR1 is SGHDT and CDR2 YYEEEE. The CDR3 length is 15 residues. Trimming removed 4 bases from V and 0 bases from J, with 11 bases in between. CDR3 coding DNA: TGTGCCAGCAGCCTTATCCAGAGCTCCTACAATGAGCAGTTCTTC. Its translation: CASSLIQSSYNEQFF.

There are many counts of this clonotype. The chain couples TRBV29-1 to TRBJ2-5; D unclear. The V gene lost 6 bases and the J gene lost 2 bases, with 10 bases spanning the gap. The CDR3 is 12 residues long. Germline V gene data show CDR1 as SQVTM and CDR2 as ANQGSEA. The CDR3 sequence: CSVRTGQETQYF. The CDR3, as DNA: TGCAGCGTGCGGACGGGTCAAGAGACCCAGTACTTC.

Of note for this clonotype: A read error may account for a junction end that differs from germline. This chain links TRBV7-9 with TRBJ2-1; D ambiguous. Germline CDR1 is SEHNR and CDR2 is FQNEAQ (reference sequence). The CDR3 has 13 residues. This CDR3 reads CASSFSRNKEQFF. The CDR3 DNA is TGTGCCAGCAGCTTTTCGCGGAACAAGGAGCAGTTCTTC.

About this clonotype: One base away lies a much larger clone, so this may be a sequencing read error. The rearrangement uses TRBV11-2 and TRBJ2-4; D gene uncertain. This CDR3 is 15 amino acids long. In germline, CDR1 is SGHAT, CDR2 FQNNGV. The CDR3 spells CAGSLNIIAKNIQYF. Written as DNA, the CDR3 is TGTGCCGGCAGCTTAAATATTATAGCCAAAAACATTCAGTACTTC.

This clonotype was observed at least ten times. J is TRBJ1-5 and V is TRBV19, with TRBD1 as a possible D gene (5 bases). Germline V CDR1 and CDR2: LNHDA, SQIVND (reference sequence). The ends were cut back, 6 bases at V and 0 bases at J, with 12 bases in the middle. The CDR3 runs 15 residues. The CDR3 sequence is CASRQDRYSNQPQHF. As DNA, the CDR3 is TGTGCCAGTAGACAAGACAGATATAGCAATCAGCCCCAGCATTTT.

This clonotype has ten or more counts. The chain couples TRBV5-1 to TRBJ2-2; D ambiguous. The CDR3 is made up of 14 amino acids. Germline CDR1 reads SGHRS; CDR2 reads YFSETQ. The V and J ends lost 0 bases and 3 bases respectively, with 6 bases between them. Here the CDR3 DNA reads TGCGCCAGCAGCTTGGGGTCATACACCGGGGAGCTGTTTTTT. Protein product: CASSLGSYTGELFF.

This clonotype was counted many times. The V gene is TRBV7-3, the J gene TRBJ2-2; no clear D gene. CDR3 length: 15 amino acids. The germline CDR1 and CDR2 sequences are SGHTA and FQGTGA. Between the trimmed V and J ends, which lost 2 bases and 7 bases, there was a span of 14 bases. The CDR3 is CASSLGGEKVGELFF. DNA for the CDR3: TGTGCCAGCAGCTTAGGTGGAGAAAAGGTCGGGGAGCTGTTTTTT. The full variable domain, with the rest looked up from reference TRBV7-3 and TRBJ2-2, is GAGVSQTPSNKVTEKGKYVELRCDPISGHTALYWYRQSLGQGPEFLIYFQGTGAADDSGLPNDRFFAVRPEGSVSTLKIQRTERGDSAVYLCASSLGGEKVGELFFGEGSRLTVL.

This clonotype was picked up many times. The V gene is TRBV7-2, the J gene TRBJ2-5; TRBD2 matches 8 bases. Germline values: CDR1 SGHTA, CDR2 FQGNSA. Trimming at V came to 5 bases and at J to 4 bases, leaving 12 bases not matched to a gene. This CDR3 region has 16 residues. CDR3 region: CASSLLGVAGGETQYF. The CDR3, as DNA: TGTGCCAGCAGCCTCCTCGGGGTGGCGGGGGGAGAGACCCAGTACTTC.

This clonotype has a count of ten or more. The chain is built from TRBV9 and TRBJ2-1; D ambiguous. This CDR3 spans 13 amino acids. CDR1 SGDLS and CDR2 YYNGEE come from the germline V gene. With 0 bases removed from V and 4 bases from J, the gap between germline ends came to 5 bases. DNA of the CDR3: TGTGCCAGCAGCGTAGACCTATACAATGAGCAGTTCTTC. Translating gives CASSVDLYNEQFF.

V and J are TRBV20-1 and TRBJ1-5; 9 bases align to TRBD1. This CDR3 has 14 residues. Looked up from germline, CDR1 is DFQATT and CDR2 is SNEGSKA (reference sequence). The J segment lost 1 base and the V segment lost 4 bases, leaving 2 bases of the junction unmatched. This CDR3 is CSATDRGSNQPQHF. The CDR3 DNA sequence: TGCAGTGCTACCGACAGGGGGAGCAATCAGCCCCAGCATTTT.

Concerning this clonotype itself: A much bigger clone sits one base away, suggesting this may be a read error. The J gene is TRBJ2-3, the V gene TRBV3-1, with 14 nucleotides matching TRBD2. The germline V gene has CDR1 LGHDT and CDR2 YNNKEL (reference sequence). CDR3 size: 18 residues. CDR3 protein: CASSYGTSGRRRRDTLYF. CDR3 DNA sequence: TGTGCCAGCAGCTACGGGACTAGCGGGAGACGACGGAGAGATACGCTGTATTTT.

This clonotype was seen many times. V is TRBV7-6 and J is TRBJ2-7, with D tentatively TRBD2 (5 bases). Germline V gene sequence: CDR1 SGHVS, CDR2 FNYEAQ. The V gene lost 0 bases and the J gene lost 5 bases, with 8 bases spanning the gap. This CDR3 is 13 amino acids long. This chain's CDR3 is CASSLARENEQYF. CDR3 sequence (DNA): TGTGCCAGCAGCTTAGCGAGGGAGAACGAGCAGTACTTC.

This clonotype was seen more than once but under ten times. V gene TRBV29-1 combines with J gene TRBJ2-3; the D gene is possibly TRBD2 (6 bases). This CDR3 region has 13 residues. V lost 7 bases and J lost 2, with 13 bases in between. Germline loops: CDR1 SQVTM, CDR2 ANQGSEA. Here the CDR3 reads CSEIAEPTDTQYF. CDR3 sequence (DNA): TGCAGCGAAATAGCGGAGCCCACAGATACGCAGTATTTT.

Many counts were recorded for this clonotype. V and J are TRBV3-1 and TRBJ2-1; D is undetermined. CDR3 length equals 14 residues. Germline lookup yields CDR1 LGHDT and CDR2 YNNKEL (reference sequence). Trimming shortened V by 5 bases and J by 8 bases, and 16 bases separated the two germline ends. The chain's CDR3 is CASSRDSRVHEQFF. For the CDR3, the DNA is TGTGCCAGCAGCAGAGACTCCCGTGTGCATGAGCAGTTCTTC.

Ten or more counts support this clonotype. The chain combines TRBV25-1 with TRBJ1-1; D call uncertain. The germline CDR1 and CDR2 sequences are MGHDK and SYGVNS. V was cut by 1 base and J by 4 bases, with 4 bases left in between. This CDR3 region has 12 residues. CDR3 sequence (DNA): TGTGCCAGCAGTGAATTTGGCACTGAAGCTTTCTTT. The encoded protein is CASSEFGTEAFF.

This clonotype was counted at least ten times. The CDR3 here is CSAPSGGSSYNEQFF. The DNA of the CDR3 is TGCAGTGCTCCTAGCGGGGGAAGCTCCTACAATGAGCAGTTCTTC. The rearrangement links TRBV20-1 to TRBJ2-1; TRBD2 agrees at 10 bases. J lost 0 bases, V lost 5 bases, and 4 bases had no gene match. This CDR3 contains 15 residues. CDR1 DFQATT and CDR2 SNEGSKA come from the germline V gene (reference sequence).

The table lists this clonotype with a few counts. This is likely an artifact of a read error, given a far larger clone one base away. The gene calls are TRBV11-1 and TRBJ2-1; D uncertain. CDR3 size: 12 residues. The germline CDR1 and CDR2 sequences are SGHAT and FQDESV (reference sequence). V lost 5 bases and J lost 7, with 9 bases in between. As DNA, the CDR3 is TGTGCCAGCAGCACCGGACCGAATGAGCAGTTCTTC. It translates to CASSTGPNEQFF.

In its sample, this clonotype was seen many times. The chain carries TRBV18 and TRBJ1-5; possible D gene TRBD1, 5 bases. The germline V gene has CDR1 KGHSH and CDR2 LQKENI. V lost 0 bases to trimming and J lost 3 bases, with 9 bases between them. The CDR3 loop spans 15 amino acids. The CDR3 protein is CASSPPGTNNQPQHF. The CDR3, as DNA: TGTGCCAGCTCACCACCTGGGACTAACAATCAGCCCCAGCATTTT.

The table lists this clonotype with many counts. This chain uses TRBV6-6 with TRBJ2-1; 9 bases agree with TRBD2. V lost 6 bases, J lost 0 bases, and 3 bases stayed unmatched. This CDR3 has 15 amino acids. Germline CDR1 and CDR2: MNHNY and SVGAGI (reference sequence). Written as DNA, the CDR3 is TGTGCCAGCAGCGTAGCGGGAGACTCCTACAATGAGCAGTTCTTC. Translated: CASSVAGDSYNEQFF.

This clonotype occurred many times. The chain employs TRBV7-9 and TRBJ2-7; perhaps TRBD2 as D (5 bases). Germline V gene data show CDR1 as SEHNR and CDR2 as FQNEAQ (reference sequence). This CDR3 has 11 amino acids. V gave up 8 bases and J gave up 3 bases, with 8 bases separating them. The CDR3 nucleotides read TGTGCCAGCGCCGCGGGCTACGAGCAGTACTTC. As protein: CASAAGYEQYF.

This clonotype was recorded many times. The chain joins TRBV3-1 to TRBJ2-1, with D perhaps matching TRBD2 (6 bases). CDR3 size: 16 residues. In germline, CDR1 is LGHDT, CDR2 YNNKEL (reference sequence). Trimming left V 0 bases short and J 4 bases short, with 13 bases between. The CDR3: CASSQDYGDSYNEQFF. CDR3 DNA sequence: TGTGCCAGCAGCCAAGATTATGGGGACTCTTACAATGAGCAGTTCTTC.

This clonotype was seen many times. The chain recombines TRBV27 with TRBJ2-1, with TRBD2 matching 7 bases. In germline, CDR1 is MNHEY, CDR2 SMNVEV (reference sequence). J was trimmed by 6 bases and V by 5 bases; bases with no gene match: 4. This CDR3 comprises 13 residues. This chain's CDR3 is CASSTGLVNEQFF. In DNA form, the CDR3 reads TGTGCCAGCAGTACCGGACTAGTCAATGAGCAGTTCTTC.

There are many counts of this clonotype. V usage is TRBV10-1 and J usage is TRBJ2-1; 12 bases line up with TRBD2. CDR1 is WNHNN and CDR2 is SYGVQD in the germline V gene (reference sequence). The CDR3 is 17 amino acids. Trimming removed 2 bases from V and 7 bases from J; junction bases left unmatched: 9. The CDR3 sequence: CASSETFASGRANEQFF. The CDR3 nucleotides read TGCGCCAGCAGTGAGACGTTCGCTAGCGGGAGGGCGAATGAGCAGTTCTTC.